This T cell receptor beta chain came from a study of T cells after yellow fever vaccination. This CDR3 spans 15 amino acids. J was trimmed by 6 bases and V by 9 bases; bases with no gene match: 12. CDR1 and CDR2 (germline): LNHDA, SQIVND (reference sequence). General study findings and limits: Reappearance after the booster was observed for most primary-vaccination clones (96% CD4, about 85% CD8). Abundant clonotypes from the bulk population could get into FACS-sorted repertoires as contaminants. It was a small share of clonotypes that appeared in both CD4 and CD8 compartments.

Details on this clonotype: Its antigen is not known.

Making TCR cDNA involved 5'RACE template switching, which added UMIs and a universal primer site. TCRdb ran MiXCR on the 5' RACE reads and lists one entry per CDR3 protein. This table has hundreds of thousands of distinct CDR3 sequences, over 9% appearing once. This specimen was PBMCs, taken on the day of the yellow fever booster vaccination. This TCR was recovered from a man in his thirties or forties who received the YFV17D yellow fever vaccine. V usage is TRBV19 and J usage is TRBJ1-1, with 11 bases matching TRBD1. CDR3 sequence reads: CASRITGTGGSEAFF. The CDR3 DNA is TGTGCCAGCCGGATTACCGGGACAGGGGGATCTGAAGCTTTCTTT.